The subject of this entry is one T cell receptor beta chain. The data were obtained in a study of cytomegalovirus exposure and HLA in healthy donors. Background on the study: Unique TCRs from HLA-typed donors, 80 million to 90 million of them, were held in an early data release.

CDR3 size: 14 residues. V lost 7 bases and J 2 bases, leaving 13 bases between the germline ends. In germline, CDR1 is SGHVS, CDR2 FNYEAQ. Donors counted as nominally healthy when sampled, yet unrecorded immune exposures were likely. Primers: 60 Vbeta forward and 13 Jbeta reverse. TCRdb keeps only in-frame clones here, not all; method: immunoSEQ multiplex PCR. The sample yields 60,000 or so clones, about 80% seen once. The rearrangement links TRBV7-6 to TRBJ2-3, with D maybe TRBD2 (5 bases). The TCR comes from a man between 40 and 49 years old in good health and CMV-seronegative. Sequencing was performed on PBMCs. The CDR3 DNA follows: TGTGCCAGCAACCGGGGTCAGATCACAGATACGCAGTATTTT. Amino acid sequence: CASNRGQITDTQYF.